Shown below are 9 T cell receptor beta chains from a single sample sequenced in a study of cytomegalovirus exposure and HLA in healthy donors. PCR involved 60 Vbeta and 13 Jbeta primers. Profiling relied on immunoSEQ multiplex PCR, and the TCRdb table lists in-frame clones only, not all of them. Among around 140,000 clones listed, more than 60% were seen once. The sequenced sample consisted of PBMCs. These receptors came from a woman in her sixties or seventies in good health and CMV-seronegative.

The V and J genes are TRBV7-8 and TRBJ2-2, with D unclear. The germline gives CDR1 SGHVS, CDR2 FQNEAQ. The CDR3 has 14 residues. V was shortened by 3 bases and J by 4 bases, with 9 bases between the two germline ends. CDR3 sequence (DNA): TGTGCCAGCAGCTTCTCGTCGGGCACCGGGGAGCTGTTTTTT. Its translation is CASSFSSGTGELFF.

This chain connects TRBV28 to TRBJ2-3; D is ambiguous. Germline lookup yields CDR1 MDHEN and CDR2 SYDVKM. The germline V and J ends were trimmed by 3 bases and 7 bases, with 5 bases remaining between them. The CDR3 sequence is 11 residues long. The CDR3 here is CASSLRYTQYF. The CDR3 region has the DNA TGTGCCAGCAGTTTGCGGTATACGCAGTATTTT.

This clone turned up a few times. This rearrangement joins TRBV5-1 to TRBJ1-4, with TRBD1 as a possible D gene (5 bases). Germline V lookup: CDR1 SGHRS, CDR2 YFSETQ. Trimming shortened V by 4 bases and J by 7 bases, and 14 bases separated the two germline ends. The CDR3 is made up of 14 amino acids. The CDR3 sequence: CASSGQGPGEKLFF. The CDR3 DNA sequence: TGCGCCAGCAGCGGACAAGGGCCTGGTGAAAAACTGTTTTTT.

There are a few counts of this clone. This chain joins TRBV11-2 and TRBJ2-3; 8 bases match TRBD2. This CDR3 is 14 amino acids long. Germline CDR1 and CDR2: SGHAT and FQNNGV. V shed 5 bases, J shed 3 bases, and the junction held 4 bases outside the gene matches. The CDR3 DNA reads TGTGCCAGCAGCCCCGGGACTAGGACAGATACGCAGTATTTT. This encodes CASSPGTRTDTQYF. The variable domain in full, completed from reference TRBV11-2 and TRBJ2-3, reads EAGVAQSPRYKIIEKRQSVAFWCNPISGHATLYWYQQILGQGPKLLIQFQNNGVVDDSQLPKDRFSAERLKGVDSTLKIQPAKLEDSAVYLCASSPGTRTDTQYFGPGTRLTVL.

The chain combines TRBV14 with TRBJ1-2; no definite D call. Trimming removed 5 bases at V and 11 bases at J, with 12 bases between. Germline V gives CDR1 SGHDN, CDR2 FVKESK. The CDR3 covers 11 residues. The CDR3 DNA is TGTGCCAGCAGCGATCGAGGGTTTTACACCTTC. Its protein is CASSDRGFYTF.

The chain couples TRBV7-9 to TRBJ1-4, with 7 bases identical to TRBD1. Germline CDR1 and CDR2: SEHNR and FQNEAQ (reference sequence). After removal of 1 base from V and 8 bases from J, the junction contained 4 bases not matched to a gene. The CDR3 spans 14 residues. The CDR3 loop reads CASSLGQGWEKLFF. DNA of the CDR3: TGTGCCAGCAGCTTAGGACAGGGTTGGGAAAAACTGTTTTTT.

This clone was observed once. This chain uses TRBV9 with TRBJ1-1; D is unclear. V was cut by 2 bases and J by 0 bases, with 8 bases left in between. The CDR3 runs 14 residues. The germline gives CDR1 SGDLS, CDR2 YYNGEE. CDR3 loop: CASSVKQMNTEAFF. CDR3 coding DNA: TGTGCCAGCAGCGTTAAACAGATGAACACTGAAGCTTTCTTT. Using reference TRBV9 and TRBJ1-1 for the parts outside the CDR3, the full variable domain is DSGVTQTPKHLITATGQRVTLRCSPRSGDLSVYWYQQSLDQGLQFLIQYYNGEERAKGNILERFSAQQFPDLHSELNLSSLELGDSALYFCASSVKQMNTEAFFGQGTRLTVV.

This chain joins TRBV7-9 and TRBJ2-7, with TRBD2 matching 8 bases. Per the germline V gene, CDR1 is SEHNR and CDR2 is FQNEAQ (reference sequence). Trimming removed 2 bases from V and 2 bases from J; junction bases left unmatched: 2. This CDR3 comprises 14 residues. CDR3 DNA sequence: TGTGCCAGCAGCTTATCCGGGAGGGCCTACGAGCAGTACTTC. This gives the protein CASSLSGRAYEQYF.

This chain uses TRBV28 with TRBJ2-7, with TRBD1 matching over 7 bases. Germline V gives CDR1 MDHEN, CDR2 SYDVKM. V lost 6 bases and J lost 5; bases outside the gene matches: 13. The length of the CDR3 is 15 residues. The CDR3 sequence: CASRDLTGVPNEQYF. The CDR3 region has the DNA TGTGCCAGCAGAGACCTTACAGGGGTCCCTAACGAGCAGTACTTC.